Sequencing of this T cell receptor beta chain was carried out in a study of long-term antiretroviral therapy in people with HIV. There are 15 residues in the CDR3. V lost 1 base, J lost 3 bases, and 10 bases lay in between. A v3.0 immunoSEQ assay was performed at survey level. Sequencing used immunoSEQ multiplex PCR; TCRdb keeps in-frame clones, though not all of them. Of about 28,000 clones listed, around 84% are singletons. This clonotype was obtained from a woman between 25 and 40 years old with HIV. The source material was unsorted PBMCs, sampled 0.8 years after starting antiretroviral therapy. The chain employs TRBV5-3 and TRBJ2-2, with TRBD1 as a possible D gene (6 bases). TRBV5-3 is an ORF, with its function uncertain. CDR3 sequence: CARSLFPGDTGELFF. In DNA, the CDR3 is TGTGCCAGAAGCTTGTTCCCAGGGGACACCGGGGAGCTGTTTTTT.